What follows are 17 T cell receptor beta chains derived from one specimen sequenced in a study of post-analysis software for immune sequencing data. No antigen has been identified for these receptors. Presence of unique molecular identifiers characterized the TCR beta cDNA libraries. Using its own MiXCR run on the PCR reads, TCRdb lists one record per CDR3 protein. The repertoire holds fewer than 850,000 distinct CDR3 sequences, with around 42% as singletons. Study-wide findings and caveats: In patients, TRBV5-6, TRBV5-1 and TRBV20-1 belonged to five TRBV segments found more frequently than in controls.

The sequencing input was blood. These receptors all come from a girl between 10 and 17 years old with multiple sclerosis.

This clonotype showed up just a few times. The chain couples TRBV6-5 to TRBJ2-3; D unresolved. Germline lookup yields CDR1 MNHEY and CDR2 SVGAGI. Trimming left V 7 bases short and J 0 bases short, with 14 bases between. The length of the CDR3 is 15 residues. CDR3 amino acids: CASTPRPTSTDTQYF. The CDR3 DNA sequence: TGTGCCAGCACCCCTAGACCCACTAGCACAGATACGCAGTATTTT.

The rearrangement joins TRBV6-5 to TRBJ1-1; D remains unclear. The V and J ends lost 6 bases and 0 bases respectively, with 14 bases between them. Germline assignment: CDR1 MNHEY and CDR2 SVGAGI. This CDR3 has 15 amino acids. The DNA for the CDR3 is TGTGCCAGCAGGGAAGCTGGCAGGCTGAACACTGAAGCTTTCTTT. Translated, it gives CASREAGRLNTEAFF.

This clonotype showed up just a few times. The chain joins TRBV12-3 or TRBV12-4 to TRBJ2-7; D might be TRBD1 (6 bases). V was trimmed by 5 bases and J by 1 base, leaving 18 bases between them. The CDR3 is 16 amino acids. CDR3 DNA: TGTGCCAGCAGTCTCACCGGGACACCGGGTTCCTACGAGCAGTACTTC. Its protein is CASSLTGTPGSYEQYF.

The chain combines TRBV29-1 with TRBJ2-1; TRBD2 matches 7 bases. The CDR3 has 13 amino acids. V lost 8 bases, J lost 3 bases, and 7 bases stayed unmatched. The germline V gene encodes CDR1 SQVTM and CDR2 ANQGSEA. The CDR3 nucleotides read TGCAGCTCCCAGGCGGGAGACTACAATGAGCAGTTCTTC. This codes for CSSQAGDYNEQFF.

CDR3 protein: CASSLTGGAAEQYF. DNA for the CDR3: TGTGCCAGCAGCTTAACGGGGGGGGCGGCCGAGCAGTACTTC. The chain employs TRBV7-2 and TRBJ2-7; TRBD2 aligns across 8 bases. Trimming removed 2 bases from V and 6 bases from J; junction bases left unmatched: 6. The germline gives CDR1 SGHTA, CDR2 FQGNSA. The CDR3 is 14 residues long. The variable domain in full, with the rest retrieved from reference TRBV7-2 and TRBJ2-7, is GAGVSQSPSNKVTEKGKDVELRCDPISGHTALYWYRQSLGQGLEFLIYFQGNSAPDKSGLPSDRFSAERTGGSVSTLTIQRTQQEDSAVYLCASSLTGGAAEQYFGPGTRLTVT.

This clonotype was observed a handful of times. The chain combines TRBV7-6 with TRBJ2-6; D gene ambiguous. Trimming shortened V by 1 base and J by 2 bases, and 12 bases separated the two germline ends. Germline lookup yields CDR1 SGHVS and CDR2 FNYEAQ. This CDR3 comprises 17 residues. CDR3 in DNA: TGTGCCAGCAGCTTAGGTTGGCCGGGCACTGGGGCCAACGTCCTGACTTTC. As protein: CASSLGWPGTGANVLTF.

This clonotype was picked up a small number of times. This chain links TRBV20-1 with TRBJ2-1; D is undetermined. The CDR3 extends over 16 amino acids. V lost 2 bases and J 14 bases, leaving 28 bases between the germline ends. CDR1 is DFQATT, CDR2 SNEGSKA, per germline (reference sequence). The CDR3 DNA reads as TGCAGTGCTAGACGCACGACTTACTATTGGACGGCTCAGGAGTTCTTC. Translation: CSARRTTYYWTAQEFF.

This clonotype was counted once. The chain couples TRBV20-1 to TRBJ1-1, with D tentatively TRBD1 (5 bases). The CDR3 contains 14 residues. Trimming pared 2 bases from V and 2 bases from J, leaving 12 bases between. The V gene's germline CDR1 is DFQATT and CDR2 SNEGSKA (reference sequence). The CDR3: CSARKAGLNTEAFF. CDR3 nucleotide sequence: TGCAGTGCTAGAAAGGCAGGGCTAAACACTGAAGCTTTCTTT.

This clonotype has more than one count but fewer than ten. This sequence joins TRBV29-1 and TRBJ2-2; 10 bases map to TRBD2. Germline CDR1 is SQVTM and CDR2 is ANQGSEA. J lost 4 bases, V lost 6 bases, and 11 bases had no gene match. The CDR3 loop spans 16 amino acids. The CDR3 bases are TGCAGCGTCAAAAAAAGCGGGAGGGACGGCACCGGGGAGCTGTTTTTT. The encoded protein is CSVKKSGRDGTGELFF.

DNA of the CDR3: TGCAGCGTAATGGACAGGGGTTACGAGCAGTACTTC. Amino acids: CSVMDRGYEQYF. The genes are TRBV29-1 and TRBJ2-5, with TRBD1 matching over 9 bases. The tail of the sequence fits TRBJ2-7 better, so the J call may be wrong. CDR1 SQVTM and CDR2 ANQGSEA come from the germline V gene. The length of the CDR3 is 12 residues.

This clonotype was detected only once. The gene calls are TRBV20-1 and TRBJ2-1; a possible D gene is TRBD1 (6 bases). The CDR3 sequence is 15 residues long. Looked up from germline, CDR1 is DFQATT and CDR2 is SNEGSKA (reference sequence). The V gene lost 6 bases and the J gene lost 7 bases, with 22 bases spanning the gap. CDR3 bases: TGCAGTGCCGCCCCCTTCACAGGGACCGGGAATGAGCAGTTCTTC. Translating gives CSAAPFTGTGNEQFF.

This clonotype came up many times. J is TRBJ2-7 and V is TRBV20-1, with 10 bases that match TRBD1. J gave up 3 bases and V 0 bases, and 2 bases lay outside the gene matches. CDR3 length: 14 residues. Looked up from germline, CDR1 is DFQATT and CDR2 is SNEGSKA (reference sequence). This chain's CDR3 is CSAREGQGIYEQYF. The CDR3, as DNA: TGCAGTGCTAGAGAGGGACAGGGGATCTACGAGCAGTACTTC.

The rearrangement uses TRBV29-1 and TRBJ2-1; D is undetermined. Germline assignment: CDR1 SQVTM and CDR2 ANQGSEA. This CDR3 region has 13 residues. V lost 7 bases, J lost 8 bases, and 18 bases lay in between. Here the CDR3 DNA reads TGCAGCGCCAGCGAGGCCTACCCCGATGAGCAGTTCTTC. Protein product: CSASEAYPDEQFF.

This chain links TRBV7-8 with TRBJ2-7, with D uncertain. Trimming cost V 3 bases and J 2 bases, with 11 bases left between them. The CDR3 contains 14 residues. CDR1 SGHVS and CDR2 FQNEAQ come from the germline V gene. The CDR3 sequence is CASSFPGETYEQYF. The CDR3 region has the DNA TGTGCCAGCAGCTTTCCGGGCGAAACCTACGAGCAGTACTTC. The entire variable domain, with the rest obtained from reference TRBV7-8 and TRBJ2-7, is as follows: GAGVSQSPRYKVAKRGQDVALRCDPISGHVSLFWYQQALGQGPEFLTYFQNEAQLDKSGLPSDRFFAERPEGSVSTLKIQRTQQEDSAVYLCASSFPGETYEQYFGPGTRLTVT.

V and J are TRBV4-3 and TRBJ2-1; 10 bases align to TRBD2. From germline, CDR1 is LGHNA and CDR2 YSLEER. With V trimmed by 1 base and J by 6 bases, 12 bases remained unmatched. The CDR3 has 18 amino acids. The CDR3: CASSQAVTSGILGNEQFF. The CDR3 DNA reads TGCGCCAGCAGCCAAGCTGTAACTAGCGGGATTTTAGGCAATGAGCAGTTCTTC.

This chain joins TRBV20-1 and TRBJ2-7; 7 bases are shared with TRBD2. The CDR3 extends over 13 amino acids. Germline CDR1 and CDR2: DFQATT and SNEGSKA (reference sequence). CDR3 coding DNA: TGCAGCGCGAGGAGAGGGAGGGAATACGAGCAGTACTTC. Its translation: CSARRGREYEQYF.

The chain has TRBV7-2 and TRBJ1-2; D unresolved. The germline V and J ends were trimmed by 3 bases and 4 bases, with 12 bases remaining between them. This CDR3 is built from 14 residues. Germline V gives CDR1 SGHTA, CDR2 FQGNSA. The chain's CDR3 is CASSFTGYGYGYTF. Written as DNA, the CDR3 is TGTGCCAGCAGCTTCACGGGTTACGGCTATGGCTACACCTTC.